This T cell receptor beta chain was sequenced in a study of T cell responses to AZD1222 COVID-19 vaccine. Regarding the study as a whole: Donors skewed white British and female; clonal diversity was possibly underestimated.

Per germline, CDR1 WNHNN and CDR2 SYGVQD (reference sequence). This CDR3 has 16 residues. V lost 4 bases to trimming and J lost 2 bases, with 17 bases between them. Clones were sequenced by immunoSEQ multiplex PCR, and TCRdb holds only the in-frame ones, with some missing. The data show more than 95,000 clones, with roughly 90% seen just once and just under 7.5% held by the top ten. Concerning this clone: The antigen is unknown.

This sequence originates from an adult in good health. The chain couples TRBV10-1 to TRBJ1-2; D is uncertain. Here the sequenced sample was peripheral blood, taken on day 0 of AZD1222 vaccination. The CDR3 reads CASSVSPGFVNYGYTF. The CDR3 DNA is TGCGCCAGCAGTGTTAGCCCGGGGTTTGTAAACTATGGCTACACCTTC.